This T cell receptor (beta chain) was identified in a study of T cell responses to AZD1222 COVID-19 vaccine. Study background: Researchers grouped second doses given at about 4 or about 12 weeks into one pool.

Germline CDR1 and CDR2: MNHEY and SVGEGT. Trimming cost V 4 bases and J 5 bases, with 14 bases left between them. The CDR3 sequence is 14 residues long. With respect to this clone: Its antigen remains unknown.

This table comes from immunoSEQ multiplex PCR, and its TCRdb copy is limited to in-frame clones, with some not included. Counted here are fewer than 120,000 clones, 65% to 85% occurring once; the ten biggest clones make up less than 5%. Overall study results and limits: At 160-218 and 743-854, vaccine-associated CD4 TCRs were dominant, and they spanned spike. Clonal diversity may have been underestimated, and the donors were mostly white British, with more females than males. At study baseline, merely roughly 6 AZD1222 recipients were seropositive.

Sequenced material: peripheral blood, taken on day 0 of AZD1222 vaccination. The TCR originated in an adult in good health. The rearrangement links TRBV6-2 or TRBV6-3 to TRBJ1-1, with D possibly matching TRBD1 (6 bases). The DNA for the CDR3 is TGTGCCAGCAGTTCACAGGGCTTTGGGACTGAAGCTTTCTTT. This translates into CASSSQGFGTEAFF.